Below, 20 T cell receptor beta chains from the same sample are listed, as sequenced in a study of blood T cell repertoires in COVID-19. Method: immunoSEQ multiplex PCR; TCRdb's copy keeps in-frame clones and lacks some. The repertoire consists of around 89,000 clones, with roughly 70% occurring once and the leading ten covering about 15%. The sequencing sample was made of peripheral blood. These receptors were collected from a woman of 80 years or more with acute or convalescent COVID-19.

This rearrangement joins TRBV11-3 to TRBJ1-1; 12 bases line up with TRBD1. Trimming removed 5 bases from V and 4 bases from J; junction bases left unmatched: 8. CDR1 and CDR2 (germline): SGHNT, YENEEA. The CDR3 is 16 amino acids. The CDR3 DNA reads as TGTGCCAGCAGCCGAGGGACAGGGGGCGCCCCCACTGAAGCTTTCTTT. Encoded protein: CASSRGTGGAPTEAFF. Variable domain in full (rest from reference TRBV11-3 and TRBJ1-1): EAGVVQSPRYKIIEKKQPVAFWCNPISGHNTLYWYLQNLGQGPELLIRYENEEAVDDSQLPKDRFSAERLKGVDSTLKIQPAELGDSAVYLCASSRGTGGAPTEAFFGQGTRLTVV.

This clone was detected once. The chain is built from TRBV19 and TRBJ1-5; 9 bases agree with TRBD1. There are 16 residues in the CDR3. V was pared by 3 bases and J by 4 bases, with 7 bases of the junction left unmatched. CDR1 is LNHDA, CDR2 SQIVND, per germline (reference sequence). The CDR3 region is CASSILQGAKNQPQHF. CDR3 nucleotides: TGTGCCAGTAGTATCCTACAGGGGGCGAAAAATCAGCCCCAGCATTTT.

The V gene is TRBV6-5, the J gene TRBJ1-2; TRBD1 might be the D (6 bases). The germline V gene encodes CDR1 MNHEY and CDR2 SVGAGI. This CDR3 spans 13 amino acids. The V gene lost 7 bases and the J gene lost 4 bases, with 13 bases spanning the gap. This CDR3 is CASKKGESYGYTF. The CDR3 region has the DNA TGTGCCAGCAAAAAGGGGGAGAGCTATGGCTACACCTTC.

The sample holds one count of this clone. CDR3 coding DNA: TGTGCCAGCACCAAGCGGACAGGGGCGGGCGAGCAGTACTTC. Its translation: CASTKRTGAGEQYF. The chain carries TRBV5-6 and TRBJ2-7; 9 bases agree with TRBD1. CDR3 length: 14 residues. Germline CDR1 is SGHDT and CDR2 is YYEEEE. Trimming at V came to 6 bases and at J to 6 bases, leaving 10 bases not matched to a gene. The full variable domain, with the rest looked up from reference TRBV5-6 and TRBJ2-7, is DAGVTQSPTHLIKTRGQQVTLRCSPKSGHDTVSWYQQALGQGPQFIFQYYEEEERQRGNFPDRFSGHQFPNYSSELNVNALLLGDSALYLCASTKRTGAGEQYFGPGTRLTVT.

Here the CDR3 DNA reads TGTGCCATCAGTGAGATGGACAGGGACACTGAAGCTTTCTTT. The encoded protein is CAISEMDRDTEAFF. V gene TRBV10-3 combines with J gene TRBJ1-1, with 8 bases fitting TRBD1. Germline lookup yields CDR1 ENHRY and CDR2 SYGVKD. V shed 2 bases and J 3 bases; nucleotides not matched to a gene: 2. The CDR3 runs 14 residues.

The chain couples TRBV28 to TRBJ2-5; TRBD2 matches at 13 bases. The germline V gene encodes CDR1 MDHEN and CDR2 SYDVKM. The V gene end was trimmed by 3 bases and the J gene end by 5 bases; junction bases not matched to a gene: 9. The CDR3 contains 17 residues. The CDR3: CASSFITSGGARETQYF. The CDR3, as DNA: TGTGCCAGCAGTTTCATTACTAGCGGGGGGGCCCGGGAGACCCAGTACTTC. The full variable domain, with the rest looked up from reference TRBV28 and TRBJ2-5, is DVKVTQSSRYLVKRTGEKVFLECVQDMDHENMFWYRQDPGLGLRLIYFSYDVKMKEKGDIPEGYSVSREKKERFSLILESASTNQTSMYLCASSFITSGGARETQYFGPGTRLLVL.

Only a few counts were recorded for this clone. The chain uses TRBV5-1 and TRBJ1-4; the D gene is possibly TRBD1 (6 bases). V was trimmed by 7 bases and J by 8 bases, leaving 18 bases between them. This CDR3 comprises 14 residues. Germline V gene lookup returns CDR1 SGHRS and CDR2 YFSETQ. CDR3 loop: CASGTMGAGEKLFF. The CDR3 DNA reads as TGCGCCAGCGGGACTATGGGGGCGGGCGAAAAACTGTTTTTT.

This clone was counted ten times or more. The chain uses TRBV5-6 and TRBJ2-4, with 11 bases matching TRBD2. V lost 4 bases and J lost 0; bases outside the gene matches: 6. The CDR3 totals 17 residues. CDR1 is SGHDT and CDR2 is YYEEEE in the germline V gene. The CDR3 coding sequence is TGTGCCAGCAGCAAGACTAGCGGGGCACTAGCCAAAAACATTCAGTACTTC. Amino acids: CASSKTSGALAKNIQYF.

The rearrangement links TRBV4-1 to TRBJ1-2, with unresolved D. CDR3 length: 13 amino acids. The V end was cut by 1 base, the J end by 4 bases, with 7 bases between. CDR1 is MGHRA and CDR2 is YSYEKL in the germline V gene. The CDR3 DNA is TGCGCCAGCAGCCAAGTCCATTTCTATGGCTACACCTTC. As protein: CASSQVHFYGYTF.

The chain recombines TRBV5-6 with TRBJ2-2; 11 bases map to TRBD1. V trimming: 2 bases; J trimming: 5 bases; junction bases outside the gene matches: 2. The CDR3 is 15 residues long. Germline loops: CDR1 SGHDT, CDR2 YYEEEE. Here the CDR3 reads CASSFGTGGTGELFF. CDR3 nucleotides: TGTGCCAGCAGCTTTGGGACAGGGGGAACCGGGGAGCTGTTTTTT.

The chain combines TRBV3-1 (or the pseudogene TRBV3-2) with TRBJ2-7; D is possibly TRBD2 (5 bases). CDR3 length: 15 amino acids. Deletions cut 0 bases from V and 2 bases from J, with 11 bases between. Per germline, CDR1 LGHDT and CDR2 YNNKEL (reference sequence). CDR3 nucleotide sequence: TGTGCCAGCAGCCAAGAAACTTGGGAGCCCTACGAGCAGTACTTC. The encoded protein is CASSQETWEPYEQYF.

V usage is TRBV11-3 and J usage is TRBJ2-1; a weak D match, TRBD2 (5 bases). CDR1 is SGHNT, CDR2 YENEEA, per germline. Trimming cost V 4 bases and J 0 bases, with 10 bases left between them. The CDR3 extends over 15 amino acids. This CDR3 is CASSSGVSSYNEQFF. The CDR3 nucleotides are TGTGCCAGCAGCTCCGGGGTGAGCTCCTACAATGAGCAGTTCTTC.

This clone has just a few counts. The chain uses TRBV19 and TRBJ1-2; 8 nucleotides match TRBD1. This CDR3 contains 14 residues. The germline gives CDR1 LNHDA, CDR2 SQIVND (reference sequence). V was pared by 7 bases and J by 4 bases, with 8 bases of the junction left unmatched. CDR3 protein: CASTATGELYGYTF. CDR3 DNA sequence: TGTGCCAGTACTGCGACAGGGGAGCTCTATGGCTACACCTTC.

The chain couples TRBV3-1 (or the pseudogene TRBV3-2) to TRBJ2-3, with 8 bases lining up with TRBD2. Germline V gene sequence: CDR1 LGHDT, CDR2 YNNKEL (reference sequence). Germline trimming cut 0 bases from V and 2 bases from J; bases unmatched to any gene: 1. The CDR3 runs to 15 residues. The CDR3 protein is CASSQERGVTDTQYF. The CDR3 region has the DNA TGTGCCAGCAGCCAAGAGCGGGGGGTCACAGATACGCAGTATTTT.

This chain links TRBV3-1 (or the pseudogene TRBV3-2) with TRBJ1-2; 8 bases align to TRBD1. V was pared by 4 bases and J by 0 bases, with 7 bases of the junction left unmatched. This CDR3 is built from 16 residues. The germline V gene has CDR1 LGHDT and CDR2 YNNKEL (reference sequence). CDR3 sequence: CASSPWDRSTNYGYTF. The CDR3 DNA reads as TGTGCCAGCAGCCCCTGGGACAGGAGCACTAACTATGGCTACACCTTC.

The V gene is TRBV2, the J gene TRBJ1-5; possible D gene TRBD1, 5 bases. V lost 8 bases and J 3 bases, leaving 11 bases between the germline ends. The V gene's germline CDR1 is SNHLY and CDR2 FYNNEI. The CDR3 consists of 13 residues. This CDR3 is CASQWGDNQPQHF. CDR3 nucleotides: TGTGCCAGCCAGTGGGGCGACAATCAGCCCCAGCATTTT.

This chain links TRBV2 with TRBJ1-2, with 7 bases fitting TRBD1. V was clipped by 6 bases and J by 4 bases; unmatched bases: 8. This CDR3 has 14 amino acids. Germline V gives CDR1 SNHLY, CDR2 FYNNEI. CDR3 protein: CASRENRGGYGYTF. CDR3 DNA: TGTGCCAGCAGAGAAAACAGGGGAGGCTATGGCTACACCTTC.

The V and J genes are TRBV11-2 and TRBJ1-2, with D possibly being TRBD1 (6 bases). The V end was cut by 5 bases, the J end by 8 bases, with 21 bases between. Looked up from germline, CDR1 is SGHAT and CDR2 is FQNNGV. This CDR3 comprises 15 residues. CDR3 region: CASSGTSRGYTGYTF. In DNA form, the CDR3 reads TGTGCCAGCAGCGGGACGTCCAGGGGATACACGGGCTACACCTTC. Variable domain in full (rest from reference TRBV11-2 and TRBJ1-2): EAGVAQSPRYKIIEKRQSVAFWCNPISGHATLYWYQQILGQGPKLLIQFQNNGVVDDSQLPKDRFSAERLKGVDSTLKIQPAKLEDSAVYLCASSGTSRGYTGYTFGSGTRLTVV.

V gene TRBV2 combines with J gene TRBJ2-1; 8 bases match TRBD2. Germline loops: CDR1 SNHLY, CDR2 FYNNEI. V gave up 5 bases and J gave up 8 bases; unmatched junction bases: 14. This CDR3 has 16 residues. CDR3 sequence: CASSSPGTRGGDEQFF. Written as DNA, the CDR3 is TGTGCCAGCAGTTCCCCCGGGACTAGGGGGGGAGATGAGCAGTTCTTC.

J is TRBJ1-1 and V is TRBV15; 10 bases are a match to TRBD1. With 0 bases clipped from V and 5 bases from J, the junction kept 21 bases outside the gene matches. CDR1 and CDR2 (germline): LNHNV, YYDKDF (reference sequence). This CDR3 has 21 residues. The CDR3 protein is CATSRDPIIRDRGMLGTEAFF. The CDR3 DNA is TGTGCCACCAGCAGAGACCCTATCATACGGGACAGGGGAATGCTAGGGACTGAAGCTTTCTTT.